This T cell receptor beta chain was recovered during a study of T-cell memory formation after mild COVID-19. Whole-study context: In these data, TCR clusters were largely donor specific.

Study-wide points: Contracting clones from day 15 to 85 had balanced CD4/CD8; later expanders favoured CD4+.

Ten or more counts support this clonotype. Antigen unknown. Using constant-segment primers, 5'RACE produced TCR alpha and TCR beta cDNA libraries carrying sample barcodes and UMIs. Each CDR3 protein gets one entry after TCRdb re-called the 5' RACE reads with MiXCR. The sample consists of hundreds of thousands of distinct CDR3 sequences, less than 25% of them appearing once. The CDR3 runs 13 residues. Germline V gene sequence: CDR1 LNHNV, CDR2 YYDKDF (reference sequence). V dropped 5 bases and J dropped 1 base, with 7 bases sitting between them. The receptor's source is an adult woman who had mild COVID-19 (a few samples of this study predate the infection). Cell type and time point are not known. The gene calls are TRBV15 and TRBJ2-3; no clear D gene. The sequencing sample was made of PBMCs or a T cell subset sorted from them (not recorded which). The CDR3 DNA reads TGTGCCACCAGCCATCGGGGCACAGATACGCAGTATTTT. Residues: CATSHRGTDTQYF.